The present T cell receptor (beta chain) was sequenced within a study of T cell repertoires in aging, cancer and after chemotherapy. Study-wide context: Approximately 10 million TCR reads were in the whole dataset.

Study results and caveats: Compared with age-matched healthy donors, untreated hematological or solid cancer patients showed higher blood TCR clonality. Rebound thymic output was suggested by rising median generation probability during chemotherapy in each cancer cohort. In cancer patients, declining TCR diversity with age involved lost richness and lost evenness.

Multiplex touch-down PCR with TRB-A/B primers amplified rearranged V-D-J TRB sequences. TCRdb recomputed calls from the multiplex PCR reads with MiXCR, one row per CDR3 protein. The table lists some 9,800 distinct CDR3 sequences, 39% of them singletons. The junction had 11 bases not matched to a gene; V was cut back by 5 bases and J by 4 bases. The CDR3 runs 16 residues. Germline assignment: CDR1 LNHDA and CDR2 SQIVND (reference sequence). The template was genomic DNA from peripheral blood, not RNA. A note on this clonotype: Antigen unknown.

The sample consisted of blood. This sequence joins TRBV19 and TRBJ2-5, with TRBD2 matching 9 bases. The TCR originated in a human donor in good health. The CDR3 DNA follows: TGTGCCAGTAGTCCCCGCCCGGGACTAGCTGTAGAGACCCAGTACTTC. This codes for CASSPRPGLAVETQYF.